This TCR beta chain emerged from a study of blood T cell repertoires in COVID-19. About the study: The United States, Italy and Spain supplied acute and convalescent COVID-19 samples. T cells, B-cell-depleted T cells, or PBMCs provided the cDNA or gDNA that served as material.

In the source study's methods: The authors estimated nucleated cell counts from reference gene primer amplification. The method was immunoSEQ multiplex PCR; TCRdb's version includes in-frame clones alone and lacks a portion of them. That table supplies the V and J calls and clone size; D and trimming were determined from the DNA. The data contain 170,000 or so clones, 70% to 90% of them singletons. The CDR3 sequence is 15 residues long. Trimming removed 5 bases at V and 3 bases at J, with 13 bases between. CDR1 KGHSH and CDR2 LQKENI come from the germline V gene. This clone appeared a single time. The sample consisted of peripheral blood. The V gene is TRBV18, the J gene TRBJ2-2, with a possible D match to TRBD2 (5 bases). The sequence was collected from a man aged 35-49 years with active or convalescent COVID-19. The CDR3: CASSTPNGDTGELFF. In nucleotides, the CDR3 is TGTGCCAGCTCAACTCCGAACGGGGACACCGGGGAGCTGTTTTTT.